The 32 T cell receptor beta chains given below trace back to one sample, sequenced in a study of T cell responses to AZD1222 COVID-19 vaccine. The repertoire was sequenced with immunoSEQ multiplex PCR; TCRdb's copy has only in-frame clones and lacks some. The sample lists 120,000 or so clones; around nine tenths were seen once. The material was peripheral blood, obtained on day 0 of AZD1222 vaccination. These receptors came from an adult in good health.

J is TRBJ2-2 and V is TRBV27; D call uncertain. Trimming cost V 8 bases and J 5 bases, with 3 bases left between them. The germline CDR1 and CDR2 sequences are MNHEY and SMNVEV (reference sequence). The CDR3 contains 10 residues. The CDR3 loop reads CASGTGELFF. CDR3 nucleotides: TGTGCCAGCGGAACCGGGGAGCTGTTTTTT.

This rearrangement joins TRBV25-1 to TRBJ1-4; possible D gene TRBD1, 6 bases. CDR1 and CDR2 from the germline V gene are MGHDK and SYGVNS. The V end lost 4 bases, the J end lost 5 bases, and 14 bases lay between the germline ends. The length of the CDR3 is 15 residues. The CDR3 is CASSGRTAKNEKLFF. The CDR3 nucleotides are TGTGCCAGCAGTGGAAGGACAGCCAAGAATGAAAAACTGTTTTTT.

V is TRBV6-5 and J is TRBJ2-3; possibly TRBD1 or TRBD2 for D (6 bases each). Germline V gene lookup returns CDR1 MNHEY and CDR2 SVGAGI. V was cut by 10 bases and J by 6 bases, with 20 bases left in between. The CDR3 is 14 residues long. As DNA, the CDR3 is TGTGCCACCAGAGGGGGGACCTGGAGGGATACGCAGTATTTT. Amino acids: CATRGGTWRDTQYF.

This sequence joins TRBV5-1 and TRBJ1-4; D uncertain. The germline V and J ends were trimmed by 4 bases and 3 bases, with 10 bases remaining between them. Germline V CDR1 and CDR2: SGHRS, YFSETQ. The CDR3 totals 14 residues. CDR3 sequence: CASSPLSANEKLFF. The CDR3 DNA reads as TGCGCCAGCAGCCCCCTGAGTGCTAATGAAAAACTGTTTTTT.

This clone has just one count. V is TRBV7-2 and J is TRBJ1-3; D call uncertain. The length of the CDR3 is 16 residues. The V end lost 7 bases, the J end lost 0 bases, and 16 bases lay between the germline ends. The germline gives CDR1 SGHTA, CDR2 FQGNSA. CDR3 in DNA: TGTGCCAGCAACGTCCGGGCTTTTTCCTCTGGAAACACCATATATTTT. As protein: CASNVRAFSSGNTIYF.

CDR3 nucleotides: TGCGCCAGCAGCACCACGGGGGGGCCCTACAATGAGCAGTTCTTC. It encodes CASSTTGGPYNEQFF. The gene calls are TRBV5-1 and TRBJ2-1; 8 bases map to TRBD2. Trimming removed 4 bases from V and 2 bases from J; junction bases left unmatched: 5. Germline V gene sequence: CDR1 SGHRS, CDR2 YFSETQ. The CDR3 length is 15 residues.

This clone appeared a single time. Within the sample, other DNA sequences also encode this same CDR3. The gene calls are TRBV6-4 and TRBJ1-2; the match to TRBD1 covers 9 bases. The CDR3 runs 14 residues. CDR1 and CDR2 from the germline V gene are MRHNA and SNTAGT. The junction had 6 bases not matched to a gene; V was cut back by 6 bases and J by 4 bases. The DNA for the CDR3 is TGTGCCAGCAGCCGGGGACAGGGATCCTATGGCTACACCTTC. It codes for CASSRGQGSYGYTF.

Here the CDR3 reads CASSLTPGGNQPQHF. The CDR3, as DNA: TGTGCCAGCAGCTTAACCCCGGGGGGCAATCAGCCCCAGCATTTT. This chain links TRBV5-6 with TRBJ1-5; possible D gene TRBD1, 5 bases. Trimming took 2 bases from V and 2 from J, leaving 11 bases between them. The CDR3 runs to 15 residues. CDR1 and CDR2 (germline): SGHDT, YYEEEE.

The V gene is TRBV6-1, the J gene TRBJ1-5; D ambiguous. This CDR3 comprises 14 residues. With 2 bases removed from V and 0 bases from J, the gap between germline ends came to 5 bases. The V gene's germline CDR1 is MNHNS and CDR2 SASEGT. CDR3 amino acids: CASSERDSNQPQHF. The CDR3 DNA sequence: TGTGCCAGCAGTGAACGGGATAGCAATCAGCCCCAGCATTTT.

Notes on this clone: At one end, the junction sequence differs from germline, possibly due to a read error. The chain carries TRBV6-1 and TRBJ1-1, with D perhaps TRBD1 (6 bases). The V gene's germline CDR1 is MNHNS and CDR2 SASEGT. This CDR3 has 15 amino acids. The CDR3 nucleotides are TGTGCTAGCAGTGAAGGGGGGCAGGGTGGCACTGAAGCTTTCTTT. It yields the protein CASSEGGQGGTEAFF.

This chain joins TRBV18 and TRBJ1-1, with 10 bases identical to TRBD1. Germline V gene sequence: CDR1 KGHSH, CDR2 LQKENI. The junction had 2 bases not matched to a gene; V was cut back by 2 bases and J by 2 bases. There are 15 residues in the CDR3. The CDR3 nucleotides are TGTGCCAGCTCACCAAGGACAGGGGGAAACACTGAAGCTTTCTTT. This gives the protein CASSPRTGGNTEAFF. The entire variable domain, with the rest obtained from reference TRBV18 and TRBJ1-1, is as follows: NAGVMQNPRHLVRRRGQEARLRCSPMKGHSHVYWYRQLPEEGLKFMVYLQKENIIDESGMPKERFSAEFPKEGPSILRIQQVVRGDSAAYFCASSPRTGGNTEAFFGQGTRLTVV.

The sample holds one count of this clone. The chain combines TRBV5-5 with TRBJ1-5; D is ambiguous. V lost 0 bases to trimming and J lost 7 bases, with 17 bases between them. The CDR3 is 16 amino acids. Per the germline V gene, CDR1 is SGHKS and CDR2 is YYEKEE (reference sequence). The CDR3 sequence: CASSLAVGPVNQPQHF. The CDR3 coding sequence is TGTGCCAGCAGCTTGGCAGTGGGCCCTGTCAACCAGCCCCAGCATTTT.

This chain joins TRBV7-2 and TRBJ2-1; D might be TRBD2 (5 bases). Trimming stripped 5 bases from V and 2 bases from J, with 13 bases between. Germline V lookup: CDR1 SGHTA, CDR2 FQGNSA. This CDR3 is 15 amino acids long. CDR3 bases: TGTGCCAGCAGCCCCTGGGGAGCCACCTACAATGAGCAGTTCTTC. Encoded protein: CASSPWGATYNEQFF. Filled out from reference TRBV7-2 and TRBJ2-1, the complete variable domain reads GAGVSQSPSNKVTEKGKDVELRCDPISGHTALYWYRQSLGQGLEFLIYFQGNSAPDKSGLPSDRFSAERTGGSVSTLTIQRTQQEDSAVYLCASSPWGATYNEQFFGPGTRLTVL.

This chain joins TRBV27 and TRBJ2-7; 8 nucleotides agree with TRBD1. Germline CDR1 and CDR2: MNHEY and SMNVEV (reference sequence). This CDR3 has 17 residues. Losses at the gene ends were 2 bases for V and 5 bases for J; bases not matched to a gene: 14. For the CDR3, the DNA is TGTGCCAGCAGTTTACTAGCAACGGGACAGGAGCTCGACGAGCAGTACTTC. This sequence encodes CASSLLATGQELDEQYF.

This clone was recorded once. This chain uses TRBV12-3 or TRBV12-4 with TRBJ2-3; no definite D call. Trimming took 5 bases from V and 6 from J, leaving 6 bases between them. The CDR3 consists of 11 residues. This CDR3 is CASSPYDTQYF. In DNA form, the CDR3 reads TGTGCCAGCAGTCCGTATGATACGCAGTATTTT.

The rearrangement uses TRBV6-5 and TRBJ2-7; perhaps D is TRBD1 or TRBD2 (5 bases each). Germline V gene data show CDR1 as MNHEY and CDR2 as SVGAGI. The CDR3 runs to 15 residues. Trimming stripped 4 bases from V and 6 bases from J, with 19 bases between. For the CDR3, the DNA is TGTGCCAGCAGTTGGGGGATGCAGGTCCCTACCGAGCAGTACTTC. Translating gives CASSWGMQVPTEQYF.

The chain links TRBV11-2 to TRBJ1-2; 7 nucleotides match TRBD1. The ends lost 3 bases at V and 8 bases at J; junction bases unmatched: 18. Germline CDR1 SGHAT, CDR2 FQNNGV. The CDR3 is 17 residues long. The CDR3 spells CASSLVPGQGVRYGYTF. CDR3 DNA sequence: TGTGCCAGCAGCTTGGTCCCGGGGCAGGGGGTGCGCTACGGCTACACCTTC. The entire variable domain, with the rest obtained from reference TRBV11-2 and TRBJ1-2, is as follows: EAGVAQSPRYKIIEKRQSVAFWCNPISGHATLYWYQQILGQGPKLLIQFQNNGVVDDSQLPKDRFSAERLKGVDSTLKIQPAKLEDSAVYLCASSLVPGQGVRYGYTFGSGTRLTVV.

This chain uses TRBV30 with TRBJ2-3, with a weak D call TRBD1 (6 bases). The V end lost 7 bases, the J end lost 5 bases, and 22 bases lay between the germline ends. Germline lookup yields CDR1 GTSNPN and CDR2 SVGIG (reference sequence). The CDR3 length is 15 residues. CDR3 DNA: TGTGCCTTGGGACCGGGACACCGATCCGAAGATACGCAGTATTTT. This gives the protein CALGPGHRSEDTQYF.

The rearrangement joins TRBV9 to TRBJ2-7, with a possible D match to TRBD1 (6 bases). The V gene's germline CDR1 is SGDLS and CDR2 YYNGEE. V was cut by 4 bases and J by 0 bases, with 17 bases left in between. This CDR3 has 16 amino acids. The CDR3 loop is CASSSYPRGSSYEQYF. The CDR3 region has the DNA TGTGCCAGCAGCTCCTACCCCAGGGGAAGCTCCTACGAGCAGTACTTC.

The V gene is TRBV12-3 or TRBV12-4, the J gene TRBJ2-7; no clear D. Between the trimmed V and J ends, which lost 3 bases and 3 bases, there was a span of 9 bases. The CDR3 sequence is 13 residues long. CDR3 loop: CASSFGTYYEQYF. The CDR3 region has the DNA TGTGCCAGCAGTTTCGGCACGTACTACGAGCAGTACTTC.

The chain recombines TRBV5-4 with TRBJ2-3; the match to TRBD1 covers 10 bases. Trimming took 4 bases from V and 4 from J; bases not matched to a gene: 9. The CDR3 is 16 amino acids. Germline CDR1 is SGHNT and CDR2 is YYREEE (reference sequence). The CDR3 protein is CASSPGRGQGPDTQYF. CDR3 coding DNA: TGTGCCAGCAGCCCCGGGAGGGGACAGGGGCCAGATACGCAGTATTTT.

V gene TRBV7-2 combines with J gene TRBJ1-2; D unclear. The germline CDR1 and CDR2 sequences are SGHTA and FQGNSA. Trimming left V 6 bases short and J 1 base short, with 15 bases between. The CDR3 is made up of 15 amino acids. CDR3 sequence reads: CASRAISTVNYGYTF. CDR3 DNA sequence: TGTGCCAGCAGAGCTATTTCAACAGTTAACTATGGCTACACCTTC.

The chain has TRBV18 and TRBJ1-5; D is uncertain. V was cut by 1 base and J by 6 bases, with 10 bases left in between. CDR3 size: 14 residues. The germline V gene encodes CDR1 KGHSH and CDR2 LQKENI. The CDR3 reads CASSPLQSAQPQHF. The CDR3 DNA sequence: TGTGCCAGCTCACCACTCCAGTCCGCTCAGCCCCAGCATTTT.

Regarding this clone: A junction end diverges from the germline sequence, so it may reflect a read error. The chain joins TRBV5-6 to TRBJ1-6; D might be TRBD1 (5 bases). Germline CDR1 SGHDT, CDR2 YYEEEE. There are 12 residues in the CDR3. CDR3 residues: CASSSGVSDKDF. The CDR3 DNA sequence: TGTGCCAGCAGCTCAGGTGTGTCGGACAAAGACTTT. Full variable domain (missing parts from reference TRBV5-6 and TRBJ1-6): DAGVTQSPTHLIKTRGQQVTLRCSPKSGHDTVSWYQQALGQGPQFIFQYYEEEERQRGNFPDRFSGHQFPNYSSELNVNALLLGDSALYLCASSSGVSDKDFGNGTRLTVT.

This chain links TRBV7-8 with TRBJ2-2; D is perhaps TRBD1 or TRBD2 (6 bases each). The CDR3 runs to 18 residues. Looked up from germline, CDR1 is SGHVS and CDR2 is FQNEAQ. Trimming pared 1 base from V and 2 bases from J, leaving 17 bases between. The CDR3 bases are TGTGCCAGCAGCTTAGGGAGGTGGAGGGGGACAAACACCGGGGAGCTGTTTTTT. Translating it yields CASSLGRWRGTNTGELFF.

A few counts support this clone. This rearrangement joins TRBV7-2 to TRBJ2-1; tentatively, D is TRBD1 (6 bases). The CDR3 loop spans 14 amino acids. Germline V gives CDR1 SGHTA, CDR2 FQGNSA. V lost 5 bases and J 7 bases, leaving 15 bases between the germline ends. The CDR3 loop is CASSPAQGINEQFF. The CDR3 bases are TGTGCCAGCAGCCCAGCACAGGGTATTAATGAGCAGTTCTTC.

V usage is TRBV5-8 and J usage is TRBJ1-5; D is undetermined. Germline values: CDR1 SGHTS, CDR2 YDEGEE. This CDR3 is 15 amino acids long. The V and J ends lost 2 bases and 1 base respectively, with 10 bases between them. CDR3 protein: CASSLAVYSNQPQHF. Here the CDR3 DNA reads TGTGCCAGCAGCTTAGCAGTTTACAGCAATCAGCCCCAGCATTTT.

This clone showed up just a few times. As DNA, the CDR3 is TGTGCCAGCAGCCTAAGCGGGGGGCCCTACGAGCAGTACTTC. Its translation is CASSLSGGPYEQYF. This chain links TRBV7-9 with TRBJ2-7, with TRBD2 matching over 9 bases. Trimming removed 5 bases from V and 2 bases from J; junction bases left unmatched: 4. This CDR3 is 14 amino acids long. CDR1 and CDR2 (germline): SEHNR, FQNEAQ (reference sequence).

The CDR3 reads CASSQGEYEQYF. The CDR3 nucleotides are TGCGCCAGCAGCCAAGGGGAATACGAGCAGTACTTC. The V call is TRBV4-1, the J call TRBJ2-7; D not resolved. Trimming cost V 1 base and J 4 bases, with 5 bases left between them. The CDR3 covers 12 residues. Germline CDR1 is MGHRA and CDR2 is YSYEKL.

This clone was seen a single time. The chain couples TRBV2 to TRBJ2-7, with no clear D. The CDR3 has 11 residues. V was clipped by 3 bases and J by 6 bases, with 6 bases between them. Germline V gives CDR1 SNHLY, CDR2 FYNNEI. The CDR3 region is CASSEYPEQYF. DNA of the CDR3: TGTGCCAGCAGTGAGTACCCCGAGCAGTACTTC.

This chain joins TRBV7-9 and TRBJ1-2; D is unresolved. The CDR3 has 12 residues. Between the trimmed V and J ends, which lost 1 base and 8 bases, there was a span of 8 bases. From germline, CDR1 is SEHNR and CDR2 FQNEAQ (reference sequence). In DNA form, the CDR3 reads TGTGCCAGCAGCTTAGGAGGGAAAGGCTACACCTTC. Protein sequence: CASSLGGKGYTF. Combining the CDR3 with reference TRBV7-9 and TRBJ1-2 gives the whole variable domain DTGVSQNPRHKITKRGQNVTFRCDPISEHNRLYWYRQTLGQGPEFLTYFQNEAQLEKSRLLSDRFSAERPKGSFSTLEIQRTEQGDSAMYLCASSLGGKGYTFGSGTRLTVV.

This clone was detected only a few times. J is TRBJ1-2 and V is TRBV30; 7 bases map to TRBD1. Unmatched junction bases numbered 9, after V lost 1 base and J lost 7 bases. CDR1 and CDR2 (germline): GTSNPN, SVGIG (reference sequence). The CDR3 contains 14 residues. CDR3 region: CAWSALYRGGGYTF. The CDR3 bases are TGTGCCTGGAGTGCCCTTTACAGGGGCGGTGGCTACACCTTC.